This entry features one TCR beta chain sequence. Its antigen is currently unknown. This could be a read error, since a much larger clone is one nucleotide away. The CDR3 does not close with the conserved phenylalanine or tryptophan, likely indicating a read error. For TCRbeta, the library was prepared with unique molecular identifiers. TCRdb re-derived calls from the PCR reads in MiXCR, one entry per CDR3 protein. The table lists 150,000 to 250,000 distinct CDR3 sequences, approximately 6.8% of them singletons, with under 5% in the top ten. This sample is drawn from a study of T-cell reconstitution after alpha-beta-depleted transplantation in children. The CDR3 spans 12 residues. CDR1 and CDR2 (germline): SQVTM, ANQGSEA. Trimming shortened V by 2 bases and J by 4 bases, and 9 bases separated the two germline ends. Findings of the study overall: At the one-year point after transplant, T-cell counts and TCRbeta diversity were found to come mostly from T cells that had been newly produced. Recipient T cells and thymic progenitors that survived gave rise to the high TCRbeta diversity observed at day 60 in some patients. Several hundred expanded graft clones reportedly were the source of alpha-beta T cells about two months after transplant.

Sample: PBMCs, taken before TCRalphabeta/CD19-depleted stem cell transplant. This rearrangement joins TRBV29-1 to TRBJ2-7; D not resolved. The receptor was isolated from a girl under three years old with combined immunodeficiency, due to receive a stem cell transplant. This CDR3 reads CSVERNQYEQYY. The CDR3, as DNA: TGCAGCGTTGAAAGGAACCAATACGAGCAGTACTAC.